Following are 4 T cell receptor beta chains from one sample sequenced in a study of Graves' ophthalmopathy and Graves' hyperthyroidism. Transcripts of RNA were the source for amplifying TCR beta CDR3 regions. RT-PCR in the first round used HTBI primers; a second-round multiplex PCR followed. TCRdb re-analysed the multiplex PCR reads in MiXCR, keeping a single row per CDR3 protein. The sample holds about 700,000 distinct CDR3 sequences, 35% to 50% seen once. Sequencing used peripheral blood. These receptors were collected from an adult man with Graves' ophthalmopathy.

This clonotype has a handful of counts. In DNA, the CDR3 is TGTGCCAGCAGTTCAACTTTACAGGGGGCGCAGCGCCAGGGAGAGACCCAGTACTTC. Its protein product is CASSSTLQGAQRQGETQYF. The genes are TRBV2 and TRBJ2-5, with 9 positions matching TRBD1. Per germline, CDR1 SNHLY and CDR2 FYNNEI. This CDR3 comprises 19 residues. Trimming removed 5 bases from V and 4 bases from J; junction bases left unmatched: 20.

The rearrangement uses TRBV5-1 and TRBJ2-3; D gene unclear. The CDR3 is made up of 17 amino acids. V lost 2 bases, J lost 2 bases, and 18 bases lay in between. Per the germline V gene, CDR1 is SGHRS and CDR2 is YFSETQ. As DNA, the CDR3 is TGCGCCAGCAGCTTCAGGAGATCCCGGTCGGACACAGATACGCAGTATTTT. Its translation: CASSFRRSRSDTDTQYF.

This clonotype was found many times. This sequence joins TRBV9 and TRBJ1-2; 8 bases are shared with TRBD1. Trimming cost V 0 bases and J 4 bases; bases outside gene matches: 5. This CDR3 is 15 amino acids long. Germline V gene sequence: CDR1 SGDLS, CDR2 YYNGEE. CDR3 residues: CASSVAGTGVYGYTF. The CDR3, as DNA: TGTGCCAGCAGCGTAGCCGGGACAGGCGTCTATGGCTACACCTTC.

Regarding this clonotype: A much larger clonotype is one base distant, so this may be a read error. The chain carries TRBV5-1 and TRBJ1-5; 7 bases are shared with TRBD1. The CDR3 runs 16 residues. CDR1 and CDR2 from the germline V gene are SGHRS and YFSETQ. CDR3: CAGSVLPGQLIQPQHF. DNA of the CDR3: TGCGCCGGCAGCGTTTTACCGGGACAGCTCATTCAGCCCCAGCATTTT.